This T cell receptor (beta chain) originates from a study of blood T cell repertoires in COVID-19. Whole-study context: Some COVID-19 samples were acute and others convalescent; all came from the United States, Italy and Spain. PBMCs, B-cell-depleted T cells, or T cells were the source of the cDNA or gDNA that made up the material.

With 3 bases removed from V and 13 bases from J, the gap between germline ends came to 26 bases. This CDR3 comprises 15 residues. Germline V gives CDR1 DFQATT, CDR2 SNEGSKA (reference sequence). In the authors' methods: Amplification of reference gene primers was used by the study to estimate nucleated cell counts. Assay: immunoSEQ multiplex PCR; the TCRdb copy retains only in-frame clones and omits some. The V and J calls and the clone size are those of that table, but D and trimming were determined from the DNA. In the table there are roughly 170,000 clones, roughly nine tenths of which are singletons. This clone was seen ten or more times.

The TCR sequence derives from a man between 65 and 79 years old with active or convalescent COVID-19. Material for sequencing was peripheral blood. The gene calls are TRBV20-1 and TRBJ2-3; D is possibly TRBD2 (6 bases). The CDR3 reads CSASVLARGNRVEYF. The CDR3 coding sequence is TGCAGTGCTAGTGTGCTAGCGCGGGGTAACCGTGTGGAGTATTTT.